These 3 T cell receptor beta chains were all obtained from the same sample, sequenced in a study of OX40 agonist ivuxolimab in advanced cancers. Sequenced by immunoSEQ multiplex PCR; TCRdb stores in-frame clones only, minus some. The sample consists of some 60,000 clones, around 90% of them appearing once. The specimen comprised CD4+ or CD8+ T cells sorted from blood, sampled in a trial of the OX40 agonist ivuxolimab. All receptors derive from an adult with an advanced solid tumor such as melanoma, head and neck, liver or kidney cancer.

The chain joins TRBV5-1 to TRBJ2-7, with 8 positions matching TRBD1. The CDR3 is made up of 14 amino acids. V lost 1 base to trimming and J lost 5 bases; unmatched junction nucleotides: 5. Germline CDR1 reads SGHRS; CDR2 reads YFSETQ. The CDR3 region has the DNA TGCGCCAGCAGCTTGCGGACAGGGAACCACGAGCAGTACTTC. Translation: CASSLRTGNHEQYF.

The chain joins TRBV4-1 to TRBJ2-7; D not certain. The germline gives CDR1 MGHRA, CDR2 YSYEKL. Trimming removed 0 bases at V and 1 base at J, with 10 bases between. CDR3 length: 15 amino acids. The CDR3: CASSQEPGGSYEQYF. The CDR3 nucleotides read TGCGCCAGCAGCCAAGAACCCGGCGGATCCTACGAGCAGTACTTC.

Here the CDR3 DNA reads TGTGCCAGCAGCTGGGGACGGGGCCCCTACGAGCAGTACTTC. Its translation: CASSWGRGPYEQYF. The V gene is TRBV4-2, the J gene TRBJ2-7; D possibly uses TRBD1 or TRBD2 (5 bases each). CDR1 and CDR2 from the germline V gene are LGHNA and YNFKEQ. This CDR3 spans 14 amino acids. Trimming stripped 5 bases from V and 2 bases from J, with 13 bases between.